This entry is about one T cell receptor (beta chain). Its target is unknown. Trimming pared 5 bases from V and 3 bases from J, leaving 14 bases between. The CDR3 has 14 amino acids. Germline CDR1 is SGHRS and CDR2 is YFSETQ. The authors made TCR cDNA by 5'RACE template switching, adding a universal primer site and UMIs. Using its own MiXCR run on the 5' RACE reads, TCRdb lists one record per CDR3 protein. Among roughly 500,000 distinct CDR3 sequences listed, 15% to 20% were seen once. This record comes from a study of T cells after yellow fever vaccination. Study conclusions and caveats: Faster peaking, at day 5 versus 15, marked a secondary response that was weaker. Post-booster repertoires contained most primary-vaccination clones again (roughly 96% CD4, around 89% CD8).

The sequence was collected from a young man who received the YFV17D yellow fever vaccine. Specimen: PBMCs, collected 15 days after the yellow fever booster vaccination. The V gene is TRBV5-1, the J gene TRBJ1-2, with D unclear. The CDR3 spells CASSLPGVDYGYTF. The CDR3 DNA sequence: TGCGCCAGCAGTTTACCGGGCGTCGACTATGGCTACACCTTC.